This TCR beta chain comes out of a study of CD8+ T cells in alopecia areata. Study results and limitations: Lesional scalp, especially alopecia totalis/universalis, showed higher clonality than normal scalp. Scalp clonality dropped significantly under tofacitinib, as did expanded CD8+ top-100 clones.

Germline V lookup: CDR1 SGHRS, CDR2 YFSETQ. The length of the CDR3 is 17 residues. V was pared by 1 base and J by 2 bases, with 7 bases of the junction left unmatched. Treatment defined: oral pan-JAK inhibitor, 5-10 mg twice daily. The sequencing template was cDNA reverse transcribed from extracted RNA. The assay was immunoSEQ multiplex PCR, and TCRdb's table has in-frame clones only and misses some. The repertoire has about 250,000 clones, over 45% of them found once; the top ten carry about 0.9%. Comments on this clone: The antigen is unknown.

This receptor was identified in a human donor with alopecia areata. The source was CD4+ T cells sorted from blood, collected at roughly week 52, from a patient treated with tofacitinib. The V and J genes are TRBV5-1 and TRBJ2-3; 10 bases fit TRBD2. CDR3 loop: CASSLLAGGGPTDTQYF. The CDR3 DNA reads as TGCGCCAGCAGCTTGTTAGCGGGGGGAGGACCCACAGATACGCAGTATTTT. Full variable domain (remainder filled in from reference TRBV5-1 and TRBJ2-3): KAGVTQTPRYLIKTRGQQVTLSCSPISGHRSVSWYQQTPGQGLQFLFEYFSETQRNKGNFPGRFSGRQFSNSRSEMNVSTLELGDSALYLCASSLLAGGGPTDTQYFGPGTRLTVL.